This TCR beta chain was sequenced in a study of T cells after yellow fever vaccination. Study outcomes and limitations: Abundant bulk-population clonotypes could contaminate the FACS-sorted repertoires. It was a small share of clonotypes that appeared in both CD4 and CD8 compartments. Reappearance after the booster was seen for most primary-vaccination clones, at more than 95% CD4 and 70% to 90% CD8.

5'RACE template switching produced TCR cDNA carrying a universal primer site and UMIs. A single record per CDR3 protein comes from TCRdb applying MiXCR to the 5' RACE reads. Among 510,000 or so distinct CDR3 sequences listed, under 25% were seen once. Details on this clonotype: The antigen remains undetermined.

The sequence was collected from a young man who received the YFV17D yellow fever vaccine. Here the sequenced sample was PBMCs, taken 15 days after the yellow fever booster vaccination.

The CDR3 DNA reads as TGTGCCAGCAGCGTACAAGGGGGAGGTTTCTACGAGCAGTACTTC. Protein sequence: CASSVQGGGFYEQYF. The chain recombines TRBV9 with TRBJ2-7, with D perhaps being TRBD1 or TRBD2 (6 bases each). The V gene lost 1 base and the J gene lost 3 bases, with 14 bases spanning the gap. The CDR3 is made up of 15 amino acids. Germline lookup yields CDR1 SGDLS and CDR2 YYNGEE.